This TCR beta chain was sequenced for a study of human T cells and chemical hapten exposure (dated by TCRdb to 2020 to 2022). For context, the study as a whole: For sensitization, 2% DPC in acetone was applied to a roughly 2 cm by roughly 2 cm area of upper inner arm skin. Throughout the roughly 24-week study period, patients were also given weekly therapeutic DPC doses on the scalp. Patch testing was performed on the upper back with Finn chambers containing 0.01% DPC, and the patch tests were scored after 6 days according to International Contact Dermatitis Research Group standards. Alopecia areata with under or over 50% scalp involvement, alopecia totalis and alopecia universalis were represented in the patient cohort, which was mostly female. Libraries were pooled for sequencing, and variation in per-sample TCR yields was attributed mainly to small differences in library volumes within the pool. The study tracked peripheral blood TCR repertoire changes in vivo during primary and secondary sensitization to the hapten diphenylcyclopropenone (DPC) in alopecia patients. Blood samples were taken from patients before sensitization (week 0) and then at 2, 6 and about 24 weeks after DPC sensitization. Blood for TCR sequencing was provided by twenty-nine alopecia patients at one to four time points (pre-sensitization, 2, 6 and 24 weeks). The research as a whole found: All patients had alopecia, a presumed autoimmune disease, so their immune response might differ from that of healthy individuals. The number of TCRs above 1 in 1000 frequency did not change with DPC sensitization; there was no evidence of global repertoire structure alterations. After repeated subsampling, changes were observed in the strength of the expansion versus patch-test correlation and in the threshold at which the correlation became significant. A positive correlation was found between the number of PT1 expanded TCRs and patch test score, with significance reached at thresholds 8, 16 and 32 but not 4. Significantly more large CDR3 similarity clusters were formed by expanded TCRs than by pre-sensitization or healthy control sets, consistent with antigen-driven responses.

This specimen's time point label, interpreted: pre-sensitization, week 0. This sample's treatment or condition label indicates: therapeutic diphenylcyclopropenone sensitization with weekly scalp DPC. Blood at each patch-test visit was drawn before the patch test was applied. Eligible patients were aged 18 to 70, diagnosed with alopecia, deemed suitable for DPC therapy, and excluded if pregnant. Unfractionated whole blood was collected in Tempus Blood RNA tubes, and total RNA was extracted from that blood. A few counts support this clonotype. Its antigen remains undetermined. Within one base of it there is no much larger clone, and no base qualities were kept. Per the germline V gene, MDHEN is the CDR1 and SYDVKM is the CDR2. V and J lose 4 bases and 2 bases, and a span of 11 bases separates them. CDR3 length: 14 amino acids, cysteine to phenylalanine. Only the CDR3 region is kept as DNA, spanning 42 bases read in frame from base 1.

Preparation of the library involved RACE. Reads for this sample came from a NextSeq 500. Library preparation attached unique molecular identifiers to individual cDNA molecules for quantitative, reproducible TCR counting. Both TCR alpha and TCR beta chains were sequenced from each blood RNA sample. Concerning the study's data processing: A median of about 87,000 TCRs per sample was observed, with a range of 23,224 to 690,600. The Decombinator software suite was used to annotate V, J and CDR3 in the TCR reads. To make PS versus PT1 abundance plots, every sample was subsampled to the same number of TCRs (28,000). TCRs were defined as expanded if absent before sensitization and observed at least eight times at the 2-week time point. TCRdb applied fastp at Q25 and MiXCR to the public reads, then kept only in-frame beta chains. Rows merge per CDR3 protein into single entries with the most common DNA and genes. TCRdb's processing, not the study's, gives the V and J calls here. The table for this sample lists around 300,000 distinct CDR3 sequences; 5% to 6.5% of them were counted only once. The biggest ten clones account for over 6.5% of the sample.

Sample: whole blood, taken in connection with sensitization to the hapten diphenylcyclopropenone (DPC). The rearrangement combines TRBV28 with TRBJ1-2; the D gene lacks a confident call. The sequence derives from a woman in her late teens or twenties with alopecia areata. Some clones in this sample may be carry-over from other donors' samples. The CDR3: CASSYDGRNYGYTF. DNA sequence: TGTGCCAGCAGTTATGACGGGAGAAACTATGGCTACACCTTC.